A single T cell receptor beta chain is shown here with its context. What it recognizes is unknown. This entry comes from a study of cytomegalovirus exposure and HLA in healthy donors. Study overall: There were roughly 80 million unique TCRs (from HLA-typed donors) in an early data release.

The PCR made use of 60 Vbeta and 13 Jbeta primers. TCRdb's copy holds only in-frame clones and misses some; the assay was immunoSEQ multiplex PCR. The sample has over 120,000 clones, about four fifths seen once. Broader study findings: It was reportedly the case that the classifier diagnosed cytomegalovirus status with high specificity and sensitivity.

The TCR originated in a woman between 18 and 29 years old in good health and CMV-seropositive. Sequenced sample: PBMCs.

CDR3: CASSRTGLSRDEQYF. DNA of the CDR3: TGTGCCAGCAGCCGTACGGGGTTAAGTCGGGACGAGCAGTACTTC. J is TRBJ2-7 and V is TRBV2; TRBD2 is a possible D gene (5 bases). The CDR3 covers 15 residues. Germline V gene lookup returns CDR1 SNHLY and CDR2 FYNNEI. V was cut by 6 bases and J by 5 bases, with 20 bases left in between.